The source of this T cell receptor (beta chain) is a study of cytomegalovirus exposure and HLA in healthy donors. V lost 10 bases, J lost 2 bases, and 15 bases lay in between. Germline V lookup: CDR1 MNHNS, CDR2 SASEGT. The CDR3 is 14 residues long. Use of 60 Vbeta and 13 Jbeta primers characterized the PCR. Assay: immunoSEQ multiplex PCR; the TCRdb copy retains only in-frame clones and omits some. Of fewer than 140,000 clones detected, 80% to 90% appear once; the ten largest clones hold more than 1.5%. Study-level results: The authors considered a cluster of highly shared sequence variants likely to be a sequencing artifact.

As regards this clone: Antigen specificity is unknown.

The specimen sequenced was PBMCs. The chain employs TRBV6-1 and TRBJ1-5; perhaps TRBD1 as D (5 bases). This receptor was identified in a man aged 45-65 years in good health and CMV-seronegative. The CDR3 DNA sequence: TGTGCCACCCTTAGGGGTCGGGGCAATCAGCCCCAGCATTTT. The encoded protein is CATLRGRGNQPQHF.